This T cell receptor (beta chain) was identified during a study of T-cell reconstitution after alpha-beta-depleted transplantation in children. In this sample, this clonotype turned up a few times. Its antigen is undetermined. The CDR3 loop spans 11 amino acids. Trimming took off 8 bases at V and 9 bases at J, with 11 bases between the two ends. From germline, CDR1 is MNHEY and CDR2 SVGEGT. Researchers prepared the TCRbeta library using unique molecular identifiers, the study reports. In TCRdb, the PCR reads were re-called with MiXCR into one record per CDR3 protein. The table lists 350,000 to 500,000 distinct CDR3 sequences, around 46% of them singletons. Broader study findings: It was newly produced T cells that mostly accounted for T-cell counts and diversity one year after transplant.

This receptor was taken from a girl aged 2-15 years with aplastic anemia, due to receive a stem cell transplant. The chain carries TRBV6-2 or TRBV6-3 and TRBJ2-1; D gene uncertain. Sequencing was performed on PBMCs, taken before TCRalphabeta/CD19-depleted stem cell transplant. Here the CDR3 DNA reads TGTGCCAGCTACTTTTCGGGTGAGCAGTTCTTC. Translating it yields CASYFSGEQFF.